This entry lists 8 T cell receptor beta chains sequenced from one sample in a study of blood T cell repertoires in COVID-19 (dated by TCRdb to 2018 to 2021). Library preparation was by the immunoSEQ multiplex PCR assay. TCRdb took over this immuneACCESS table, retaining in-frame rearrangements with V and J assigned. Such tables are incomplete; in checked studies, under half of the missing clones stem from an unresolved V gene, and the remainder is unexplained. The sample table records around 68,000 clones; roughly 89% of these occur just once. The ten largest clones capture 7% to 10% of the sample. Sequenced input: peripheral blood. These receptors originate from a man aged 50-59 years with active COVID-19.

The chain joins TRBV4-3 to TRBJ2-3, with 9 bases lining up with TRBD2. CDR3 length: 18 amino acids. Germline V gene lookup returns CDR1 LGHNA and CDR2 YSLEER. V was pared by 0 bases and J by 0 bases, with 7 bases of the junction left unmatched. CDR3 sequence: CASSQDYRGTSSTDTQYF. CDR3 sequence (DNA): TGCGCCAGCAGCCAAGATTATAGGGGGACTAGCAGCACAGATACGCAGTATTTT.

This chain links TRBV2 with TRBJ2-1, with TRBD1 matching over 8 bases. Germline CDR1 reads SNHLY; CDR2 reads FYNNEI. The CDR3 consists of 14 residues. V lost 6 bases, J lost 1 base, and 2 bases stayed unmatched. This CDR3 is CASRGTGSYNEQFF. The DNA for the CDR3 is TGTGCCAGCAGGGGGACAGGATCCTACAATGAGCAGTTCTTC.

The rearrangement uses TRBV5-6 and TRBJ2-7, with 7 bases that match TRBD1. From germline, CDR1 is SGHDT and CDR2 YYEEEE. Trimming at V came to 4 bases and at J to 2 bases, leaving 3 bases not matched to a gene. CDR3 length: 13 amino acids. CDR3 nucleotides: TGTGCCAGCAGCACCGGGACAGCCTACGAGCAGTACTTC. It specifies CASSTGTAYEQYF. Full variable domain (remainder filled in from reference TRBV5-6 and TRBJ2-7): DAGVTQSPTHLIKTRGQQVTLRCSPKSGHDTVSWYQQALGQGPQFIFQYYEEEERQRGNFPDRFSGHQFPNYSSELNVNALLLGDSALYLCASSTGTAYEQYFGPGTRLTVT.

J is TRBJ1-4 and V is TRBV5-1; D unclear. Trimming cost V 2 bases and J 5 bases, with 10 bases left between them. Germline CDR1 and CDR2: SGHRS and YFSETQ. CDR3 length equals 14 residues. The CDR3 DNA is TGCGCCAGCAGCTTTGGTCCGGGAAATGAAAAACTGTTTTTT. The encoded protein is CASSFGPGNEKLFF. The full variable domain, in which reference TRBV5-1 and TRBJ1-4 provide the parts outside the CDR3, is KAGVTQTPRYLIKTRGQQVTLSCSPISGHRSVSWYQQTPGQGLQFLFEYFSETQRNKGNFPGRFSGRQFSNSRSEMNVSTLELGDSALYLCASSFGPGNEKLFFGSGTQLSVL.

The genes are TRBV14 and TRBJ1-2, with D hard to call. The CDR3 loop spans 13 amino acids. The V gene's germline CDR1 is SGHDN and CDR2 FVKESK. Trimming took off 1 base at V and 9 bases at J, with 12 bases between the two ends. CDR3 coding DNA: TGTGCCAGCAGCCAAGTCGGCAGGCCGCGCTACACCTTC. Amino acids: CASSQVGRPRYTF.

This clone occurred once. This chain uses TRBV3-1 (or the pseudogene TRBV3-2) with TRBJ1-1; weak D call: TRBD1 (6 bases). The CDR3 is 14 residues long. Germline assignment: CDR1 LGHDT and CDR2 YNNKEL (reference sequence). Trimming pared 1 base from V and 1 base from J, leaving 7 bases between. DNA for the CDR3: TGTGCCAGCAGCCAAGCGGACAGGAACACTGAAGCTTTCTTT. Amino acids: CASSQADRNTEAFF.

V is TRBV7-7 and J is TRBJ2-3; perhaps TRBD2 as D (7 bases). This CDR3 contains 18 residues. V was shortened by 5 bases and J by 2 bases, with 23 bases between the two germline ends. The germline V gene encodes CDR1 SSHAT and CDR2 FNYEAQ (reference sequence). The CDR3 reads CASSPSQWGGRFTDTQYF. The CDR3 nucleotides are TGTGCCAGCAGCCCTAGCCAGTGGGGGGGCAGGTTCACAGATACGCAGTATTTT.

The J gene is TRBJ2-7, the V gene TRBV20-1; the D gene is possibly TRBD2 (7 bases). This CDR3 has 14 residues. V dropped 3 bases and J dropped 0 bases, with 12 bases sitting between them. CDR1 is DFQATT and CDR2 is SNEGSKA in the germline V gene (reference sequence). The CDR3 nucleotides read TGCAGTGCTAGTTGGCGGGGGCGCTCCTACGAGCAGTACTTC. It yields the protein CSASWRGRSYEQYF.